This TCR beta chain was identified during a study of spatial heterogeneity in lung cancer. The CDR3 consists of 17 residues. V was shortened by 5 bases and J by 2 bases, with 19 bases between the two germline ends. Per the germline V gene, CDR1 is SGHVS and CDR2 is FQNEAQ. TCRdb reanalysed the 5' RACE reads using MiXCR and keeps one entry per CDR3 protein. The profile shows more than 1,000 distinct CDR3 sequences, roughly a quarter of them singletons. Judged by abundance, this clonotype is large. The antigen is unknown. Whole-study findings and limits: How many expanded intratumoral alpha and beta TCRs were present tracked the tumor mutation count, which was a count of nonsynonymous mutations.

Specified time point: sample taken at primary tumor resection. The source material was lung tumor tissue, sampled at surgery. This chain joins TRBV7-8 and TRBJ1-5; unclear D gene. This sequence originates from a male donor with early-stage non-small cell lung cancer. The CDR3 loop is CASSPMGNEAGNQPQHF. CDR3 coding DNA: TGTGCCAGCAGCCCCATGGGAAACGAAGCCGGCAATCAGCCCCAGCATTTT.